The entry below describes one T cell receptor beta chain. Its antigen is as yet unknown. TCRdb keeps only in-frame clones here, not all; method: immunoSEQ multiplex PCR. The sample includes about 2.2 million clones, over 85% of them seen just once. The sample originates from a study of shared clonotypes between healthy human individuals. J lost 5 bases, V lost 1 base, and 13 bases had no gene match. This CDR3 spans 18 amino acids. The germline V gene has CDR1 SGHAT and CDR2 FQDESV (reference sequence). As defined, naive CD8 cells were CD45RO-negative and positively selected for CCR7, with terminally differentiated effector memory CD45RA+ cells excluded. General study results and limits: Sampling covered blood only; tissue repertoires likely differ.

Sequencing was done on a sample of naive CD8+ T cells from PBMCs. The V gene is TRBV11-1, the J gene TRBJ2-5; 10 bases map to TRBD2. The TCR was taken from a man younger than 35 in good health. Some clones in this sample may be carry-over from other donors' samples. CDR3 protein: CASSLVGTAGGHRETQYF. The CDR3 bases are TGTGCCAGCAGCTTAGTGGGGACAGCGGGAGGGCACCGTGAGACCCAGTACTTC.